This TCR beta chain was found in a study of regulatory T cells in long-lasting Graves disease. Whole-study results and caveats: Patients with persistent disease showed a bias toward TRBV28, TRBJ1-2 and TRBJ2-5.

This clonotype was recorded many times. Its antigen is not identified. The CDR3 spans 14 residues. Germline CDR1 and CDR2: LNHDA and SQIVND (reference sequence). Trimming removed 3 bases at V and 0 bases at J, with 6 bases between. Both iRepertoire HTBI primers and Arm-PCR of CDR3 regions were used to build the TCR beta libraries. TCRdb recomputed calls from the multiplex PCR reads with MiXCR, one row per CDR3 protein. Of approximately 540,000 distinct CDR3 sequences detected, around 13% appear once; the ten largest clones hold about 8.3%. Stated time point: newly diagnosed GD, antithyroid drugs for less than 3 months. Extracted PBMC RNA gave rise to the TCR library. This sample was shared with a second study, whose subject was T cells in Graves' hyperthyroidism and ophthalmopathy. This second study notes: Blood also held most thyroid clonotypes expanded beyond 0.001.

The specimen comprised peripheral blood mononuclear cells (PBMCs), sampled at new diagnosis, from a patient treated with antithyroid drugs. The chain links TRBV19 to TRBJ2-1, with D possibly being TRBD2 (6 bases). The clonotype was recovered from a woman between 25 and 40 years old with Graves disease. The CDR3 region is CASSIGGSYNEQFF. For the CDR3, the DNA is TGTGCCAGTAGTATCGGGGGCTCCTACAATGAGCAGTTCTTC.